This T cell receptor beta chain was profiled in a study of cytomegalovirus exposure and HLA in healthy donors. Study as a whole: In an earlier analysis, 95 million to 140 million unique TCR beta sequences were found from 150 million to 200 million T cells. Researchers found that about 84% of 398 genotyped donors fell within the Caucasian-associated ancestry cluster.

Use of 60 Vbeta and 13 Jbeta primers characterized the PCR. Assay used: immunoSEQ multiplex PCR; TCRdb lists only in-frame clones, some missing. This table holds 150,000 or so clones, nearly 80% found once. Overall study findings and caveats: Some highly shared sequence variants likely arose as a pipeline artifact. Among TCR beta chains, those listed as cytomegalovirus-associated numbered about 160.

About this clone: What it recognizes is unknown.

CDR1 SEHNR and CDR2 FQNEAQ come from the germline V gene (reference sequence). V dropped 7 bases and J dropped 1 base, with 13 bases sitting between them. This CDR3 is 14 amino acids long. Sequenced: PBMCs. The V and J genes are TRBV7-9 and TRBJ1-1, with D possibly matching TRBD1 (6 bases). The clonotype originates from a woman in her thirties or forties in good health and CMV-seronegative. CDR3: CASNIDRTNTEAFF. CDR3 coding DNA: TGTGCCAGCAACATAGACAGGACGAACACTGAAGCTTTCTTT.